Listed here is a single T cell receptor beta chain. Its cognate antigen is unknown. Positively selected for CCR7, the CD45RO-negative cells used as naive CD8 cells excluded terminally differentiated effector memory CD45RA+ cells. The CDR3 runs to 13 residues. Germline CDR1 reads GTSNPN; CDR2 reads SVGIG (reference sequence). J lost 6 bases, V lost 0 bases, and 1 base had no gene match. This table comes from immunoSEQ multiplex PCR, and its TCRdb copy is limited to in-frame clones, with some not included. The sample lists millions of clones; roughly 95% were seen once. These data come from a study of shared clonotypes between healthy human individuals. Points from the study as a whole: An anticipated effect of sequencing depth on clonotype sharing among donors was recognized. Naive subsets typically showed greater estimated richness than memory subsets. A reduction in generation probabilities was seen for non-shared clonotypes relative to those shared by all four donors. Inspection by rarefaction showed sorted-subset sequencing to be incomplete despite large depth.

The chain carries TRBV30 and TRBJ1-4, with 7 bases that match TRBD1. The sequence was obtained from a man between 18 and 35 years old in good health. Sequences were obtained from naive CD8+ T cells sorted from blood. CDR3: CAWSVQGYEKLFF. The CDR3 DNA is TGTGCCTGGAGTGTACAGGGGTATGAAAAACTGTTTTTT.